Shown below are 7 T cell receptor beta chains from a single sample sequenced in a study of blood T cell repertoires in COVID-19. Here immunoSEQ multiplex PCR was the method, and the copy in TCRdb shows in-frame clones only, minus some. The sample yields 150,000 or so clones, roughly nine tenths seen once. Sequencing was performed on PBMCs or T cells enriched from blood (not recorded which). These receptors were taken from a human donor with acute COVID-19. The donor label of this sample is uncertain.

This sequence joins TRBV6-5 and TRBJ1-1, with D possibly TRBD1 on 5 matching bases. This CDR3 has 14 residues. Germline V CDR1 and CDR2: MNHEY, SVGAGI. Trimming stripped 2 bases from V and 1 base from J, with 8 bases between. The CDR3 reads CASSYGGSNTEAFF. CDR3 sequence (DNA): TGTGCCAGCAGTTACGGGGGGTCGAACACTGAAGCTTTCTTT.

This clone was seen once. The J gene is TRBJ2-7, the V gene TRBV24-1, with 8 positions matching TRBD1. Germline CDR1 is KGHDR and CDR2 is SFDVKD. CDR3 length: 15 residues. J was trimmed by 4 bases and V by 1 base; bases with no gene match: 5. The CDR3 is CATSDFYDRGYEQYF. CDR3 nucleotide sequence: TGTGCCACCAGTGATTTTTACGACAGGGGATACGAGCAGTACTTC.

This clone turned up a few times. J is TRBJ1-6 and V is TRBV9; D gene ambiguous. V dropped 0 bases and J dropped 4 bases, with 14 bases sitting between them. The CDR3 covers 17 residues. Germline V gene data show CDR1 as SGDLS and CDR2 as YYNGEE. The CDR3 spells CASSVGPTAAYNSPLHF. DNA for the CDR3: TGTGCCAGCAGCGTAGGGCCCACCGCCGCTTATAATTCACCCCTCCACTTT.

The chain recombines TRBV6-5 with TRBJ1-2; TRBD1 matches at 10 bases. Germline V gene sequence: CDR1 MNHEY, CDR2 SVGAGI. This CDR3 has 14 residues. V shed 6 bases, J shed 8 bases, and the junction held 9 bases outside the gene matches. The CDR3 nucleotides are TGTGCCAGCAGAGAGACAGGGGGCCCCAGAGGCTACACCTTC. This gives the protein CASRETGGPRGYTF.

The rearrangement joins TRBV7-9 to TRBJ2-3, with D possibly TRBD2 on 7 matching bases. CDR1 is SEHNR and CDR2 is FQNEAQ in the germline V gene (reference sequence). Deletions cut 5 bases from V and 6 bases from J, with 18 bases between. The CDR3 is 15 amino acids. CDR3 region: CASSPLGGGMDTQYF. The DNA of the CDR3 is TGTGCCAGCAGCCCTCTTGGGGGGGGCATGGATACGCAGTATTTT. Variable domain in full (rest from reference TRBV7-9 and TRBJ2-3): DTGVSQNPRHKITKRGQNVTFRCDPISEHNRLYWYRQTLGQGPEFLTYFQNEAQLEKSRLLSDRFSAERPKGSFSTLEIQRTEQGDSAMYLCASSPLGGGMDTQYFGPGTRLTVL.

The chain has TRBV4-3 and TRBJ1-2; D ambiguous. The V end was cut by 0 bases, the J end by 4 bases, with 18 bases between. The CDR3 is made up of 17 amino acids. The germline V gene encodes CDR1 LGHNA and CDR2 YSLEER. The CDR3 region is CASSQDLVSPLIYGYTF. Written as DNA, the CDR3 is TGCGCCAGCAGCCAAGATCTAGTATCCCCCCTCATCTATGGCTACACCTTC.

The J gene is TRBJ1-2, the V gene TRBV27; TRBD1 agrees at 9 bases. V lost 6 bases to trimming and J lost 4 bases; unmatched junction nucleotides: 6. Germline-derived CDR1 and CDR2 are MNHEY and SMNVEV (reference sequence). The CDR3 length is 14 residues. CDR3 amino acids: CASSRGQGPYGYTF. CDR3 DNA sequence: TGTGCCAGCAGCCGGGGACAGGGACCCTATGGCTACACCTTC.